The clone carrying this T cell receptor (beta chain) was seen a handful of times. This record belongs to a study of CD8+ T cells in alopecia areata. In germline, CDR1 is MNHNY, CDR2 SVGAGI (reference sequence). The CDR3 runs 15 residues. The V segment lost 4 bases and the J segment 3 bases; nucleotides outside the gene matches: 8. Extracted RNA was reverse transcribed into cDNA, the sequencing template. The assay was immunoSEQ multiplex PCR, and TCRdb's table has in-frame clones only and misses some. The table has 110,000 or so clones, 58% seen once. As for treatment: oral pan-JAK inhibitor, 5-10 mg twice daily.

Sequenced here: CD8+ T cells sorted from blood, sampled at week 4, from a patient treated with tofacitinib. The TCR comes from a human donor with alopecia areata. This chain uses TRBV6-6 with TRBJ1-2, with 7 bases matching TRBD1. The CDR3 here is CASSWATGMDYGYTF. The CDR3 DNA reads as TGTGCCAGCAGTTGGGCGACAGGGATGGACTATGGCTACACCTTC.